The 32 T cell receptor beta chains reported below all come from one sample, sequenced in a study of cytomegalovirus exposure and HLA in healthy donors. In the PCR, 60 Vbeta and 13 Jbeta primers were used. Here immunoSEQ multiplex PCR was the method, and the copy in TCRdb shows in-frame clones only, minus some. Of roughly 80,000 clones listed, more than 75% are singletons. The sequencing sample was made of PBMCs. The receptor set was obtained from a male donor in good health and CMV-seropositive.

This rearrangement joins TRBV28 to TRBJ1-6; TRBD1 aligns across 12 bases. Germline values: CDR1 MDHEN, CDR2 SYDVKM. This CDR3 contains 17 residues. With V trimmed by 3 bases and J by 6 bases, 6 bases remained unmatched. CDR3: CASSFTGTGGGNSPLHF. CDR3 coding DNA: TGTGCCAGCAGTTTCACCGGGACAGGGGGCGGTAATTCACCCCTCCACTTT. Combining the CDR3 with reference TRBV28 and TRBJ1-6 gives the whole variable domain DVKVTQSSRYLVKRTGEKVFLECVQDMDHENMFWYRQDPGLGLRLIYFSYDVKMKEKGDIPEGYSVSREKKERFSLILESASTNQTSMYLCASSFTGTGGGNSPLHFGNGTRLTVT.

V is TRBV19 and J is TRBJ2-2; D ambiguous. Germline CDR1 reads LNHDA; CDR2 reads SQIVND (reference sequence). CDR3 length equals 14 residues. V lost 5 bases, J lost 5 bases, and 12 bases lay in between. The CDR3 here is CASSSLQATGELFF. The CDR3 DNA sequence: TGTGCCAGTAGTTCCCTACAAGCGACCGGGGAGCTGTTTTTT. Full variable domain (rest looked up from reference TRBV19 and TRBJ2-2): DGGITQSPKYLFRKEGQNVTLSCEQNLNHDAMYWYRQDPGQGLRLIYYSQIVNDFQKGDIAEGYSVSREKKESFPLTVTSAQKNPTAFYLCASSSLQATGELFFGEGSRLTVL.

The rearrangement uses TRBV28 and TRBJ2-3; 13 bases match TRBD2. The germline V gene encodes CDR1 MDHEN and CDR2 SYDVKM. The junction had 3 bases not matched to a gene; V was cut back by 5 bases and J by 4 bases. There are 15 residues in the CDR3. CDR3 coding DNA: TGTGCCAGCAGTCGGACTAGCGGGGGCTCAGATACGCAGTATTTT. This codes for CASSRTSGGSDTQYF.

The V gene is TRBV7-9, the J gene TRBJ2-1, with 8 bases aligning to TRBD2. Germline-derived CDR1 and CDR2 are SEHNR and FQNEAQ (reference sequence). Losses at the gene ends were 6 bases for V and 0 bases for J; bases not matched to a gene: 4. The CDR3 extends over 15 amino acids. The CDR3 spells CASRIAGSSYNEQFF. The CDR3 bases are TGTGCCAGCAGGATAGCGGGGAGCTCCTACAATGAGCAGTTCTTC. The whole variable domain, filled in from reference TRBV7-9 and TRBJ2-1, reads DTGVSQNPRHKITKRGQNVTFRCDPISEHNRLYWYRQTLGQGPEFLTYFQNEAQLEKSRLLSDRFSAERPKGSFSTLEIQRTEQGDSAMYLCASRIAGSSYNEQFFGPGTRLTVL.

The chain combines TRBV9 with TRBJ2-3; TRBD2 might be the D (6 bases). CDR1 and CDR2 from the germline V gene are SGDLS and YYNGEE. V shed 3 bases and J shed 2 bases, with 13 bases lying between them. The CDR3 is 15 residues long. Written as DNA, the CDR3 is TGTGCCAGCAGCGCGCAGGGACTGCACACAGATACGCAGTATTTT. Encoded protein: CASSAQGLHTDTQYF.

The chain links TRBV5-1 to TRBJ1-2; D ambiguous. The CDR3 has 13 residues. Trimming took 0 bases from V and 8 from J, leaving 11 bases between them. Looked up from germline, CDR1 is SGHRS and CDR2 is YFSETQ. CDR3 loop: CASSLDSSSGYTF. The CDR3 DNA follows: TGCGCCAGCAGCTTGGACAGTTCCTCGGGCTACACCTTC.

The gene calls are TRBV30 and TRBJ2-3, with D unclear. The length of the CDR3 is 12 residues. V dropped 0 bases and J dropped 6 bases, with 7 bases sitting between them. Germline V gene data show CDR1 as GTSNPN and CDR2 as SVGIG (reference sequence). The CDR3 nucleotides are TGTGCCTGGAGTGTACCTAAGGATACGCAGTATTTT. It is translated as CAWSVPKDTQYF.

The V and J genes are TRBV9 and TRBJ1-3; TRBD1 agrees at 7 bases. The CDR3 runs 17 residues. The trim removed 0 bases at V and 0 bases at J, leaving 6 bases unmatched. The germline CDR1 and CDR2 sequences are SGDLS and YYNGEE. The CDR3 protein is CASSVATGIASGNTIYF. Written as DNA, the CDR3 is TGTGCCAGCAGCGTAGCGACAGGGATCGCCTCTGGAAACACCATATATTTT. The whole variable domain, remainder taken from reference TRBV9 and TRBJ1-3, is DSGVTQTPKHLITATGQRVTLRCSPRSGDLSVYWYQQSLDQGLQFLIQYYNGEERAKGNILERFSAQQFPDLHSELNLSSLELGDSALYFCASSVATGIASGNTIYFGEGSWLTVV.

The chain is built from TRBV6-4 and TRBJ2-3; 11 bases line up with TRBD2. Germline CDR1 is MRHNA and CDR2 is SNTAGT. The length of the CDR3 is 15 residues. J lost 4 bases, V lost 6 bases, and 6 bases had no gene match. For the CDR3, the DNA is TGTGCCAGCAGCCCACTAGCGGGGGTATCAGATACGCAGTATTTT. Encoded protein: CASSPLAGVSDTQYF.

J is TRBJ2-3 and V is TRBV6-5, with TRBD2 identical over 8 bases. The germline V gene encodes CDR1 MNHEY and CDR2 SVGAGI. CDR3 length: 15 residues. J lost 0 bases, V lost 6 bases, and 5 bases had no gene match. CDR3 sequence: CASRPGLGSTDTQYF. As DNA, the CDR3 is TGTGCCAGCAGGCCGGGACTAGGAAGCACAGATACGCAGTATTTT.

As for this clone: One junction end disagrees with the germline gene, perhaps due to a read error. V gene TRBV7-9 combines with J gene TRBJ2-1; the D gene is possibly TRBD2 (6 bases). The CDR3 runs 16 residues. The germline CDR1 and CDR2 sequences are SEHNR and FQNEAQ (reference sequence). CDR3 amino acids: CSSSLGGGISYNEQFF. DNA of the CDR3: TGTTCCAGCAGCTTAGGAGGAGGGATATCCTACAATGAGCAGTTCTTC.

This chain joins TRBV5-8 and TRBJ2-5; 8 bases are shared with TRBD2. The germline V gene has CDR1 SGHTS and CDR2 YDEGEE. This CDR3 is built from 14 residues. The V segment lost 7 bases and the J segment 4 bases; nucleotides outside the gene matches: 9. In DNA form, the CDR3 reads TGTGCCAGCGACGGGGGGGCCAGGATAGAGACCCAGTACTTC. This sequence encodes CASDGGARIETQYF. Using reference TRBV5-8 and TRBJ2-5 for the parts outside the CDR3, the full variable domain is EAGVTQSPTHLIKTRGQQATLRCSPISGHTSVYWYQQALGLGLQFLLWYDEGEERNRGNFPPRFSGRQFPNYSSELNVNALELEDSALYLCASDGGARIETQYFGPGTRLLVL.

The CDR3 DNA reads as TGTGCCAGCAGAACAGGGGGCCAGCCCCAGCATTTT. As protein: CASRTGGQPQHF. The V call is TRBV6-1, the J call TRBJ1-5, with TRBD1 matching over 9 bases. V shed 6 bases, J shed 7 bases, and the junction held 1 base outside the gene matches. In germline, CDR1 is MNHNS, CDR2 SASEGT. This CDR3 region has 12 residues.

This chain uses TRBV7-9 with TRBJ2-2, with 7 bases aligning to TRBD1. The germline V gene has CDR1 SEHNR and CDR2 FQNEAQ (reference sequence). The CDR3 totals 16 residues. V lost 5 bases to trimming and J lost 0 bases; unmatched junction nucleotides: 6. The CDR3 sequence is CASSPTGNPNTGELFF. In nucleotides, the CDR3 is TGTGCCAGCAGCCCGACAGGGAACCCGAACACCGGGGAGCTGTTTTTT.

V gene TRBV19 combines with J gene TRBJ2-2; 10 bases match TRBD2. The J segment lost 0 bases and the V segment lost 7 bases, leaving 11 bases of the junction unmatched. The CDR3 spans 18 residues. Germline V lookup: CDR1 LNHDA, CDR2 SQIVND (reference sequence). DNA for the CDR3: TGTGCCAGTACTCGACGGGGGAGCGGGGGGGCGAACACCGGGGAGCTGTTTTTT. Translating it yields CASTRRGSGGANTGELFF.

The rearrangement joins TRBV9 to TRBJ2-1, with D possibly TRBD2 on 6 matching bases. CDR3 length equals 16 residues. The germline gives CDR1 SGDLS, CDR2 YYNGEE. Deletions cut 6 bases from V and 6 bases from J, with 22 bases between. The CDR3 reads CASTKSGRIDPNEQFF. As DNA, the CDR3 is TGTGCCAGCACCAAGTCCGGGAGAATAGATCCCAATGAGCAGTTCTTC.

This clone has more than one count but fewer than ten. V is TRBV25-1 and J is TRBJ2-1, with D possibly being TRBD2 (5 bases). Trimming removed 2 bases at V and 2 bases at J, with 10 bases between. The CDR3 totals 15 residues. Germline V gene sequence: CDR1 MGHDK, CDR2 SYGVNS. The CDR3 sequence: CASSEAGTAYNEQFF. Here the CDR3 DNA reads TGTGCCAGCAGTGAAGCGGGTACCGCCTACAATGAGCAGTTCTTC.

This clone occurred a few times. The CDR3 is CASSLNRAASTDTQYF. CDR3 nucleotide sequence: TGCGCCAGCAGCTTAAACAGGGCCGCTAGCACAGATACGCAGTATTTT. The V call is TRBV5-1, the J call TRBJ2-3; possible D gene TRBD1, 6 bases. Germline lookup yields CDR1 SGHRS and CDR2 YFSETQ. Trimming took off 2 bases at V and 0 bases at J, with 13 bases between the two ends. The CDR3 runs to 16 residues.

The chain employs TRBV7-2 and TRBJ2-2, with TRBD2 matching 12 bases. The trim removed 4 bases at V and 6 bases at J, leaving 3 bases unmatched. Germline CDR1 and CDR2: SGHTA and FQGNSA. The CDR3 loop spans 15 amino acids. The CDR3 nucleotides are TGTGCCAGCAGCTCTAGCGGGAGGGTCCCCGGGGAGCTGTTTTTT. The encoded protein is CASSSSGRVPGELFF.

The chain carries TRBV5-6 and TRBJ1-4; D perhaps matches TRBD1 (6 bases). The CDR3 has 15 residues. The germline V and J ends were trimmed by 4 bases and 3 bases, with 13 bases remaining between them. Germline lookup yields CDR1 SGHDT and CDR2 YYEEEE. The CDR3 bases are TGTGCCAGCAGCCCCTCCGGGACACCTAATGAAAAACTGTTTTTT. This gives the protein CASSPSGTPNEKLFF. The full variable domain, with the rest looked up from reference TRBV5-6 and TRBJ1-4, is DAGVTQSPTHLIKTRGQQVTLRCSPKSGHDTVSWYQQALGQGPQFIFQYYEEEERQRGNFPDRFSGHQFPNYSSELNVNALLLGDSALYLCASSPSGTPNEKLFFGSGTQLSVL.

This chain links TRBV5-4 with TRBJ2-5, with a weak D call TRBD1 (5 bases). CDR1 SGHNT and CDR2 YYREEE come from the germline V gene (reference sequence). CDR3 length: 14 amino acids. Trimming took 2 bases from V and 2 from J, leaving 10 bases between them. The CDR3 loop is CASSFDSTQETQYF. The CDR3 DNA sequence: TGTGCCAGCAGCTTTGACAGTACACAAGAGACCCAGTACTTC.

The chain joins TRBV6-5 to TRBJ1-3; D gene uncertain. The CDR3 has 14 residues. Germline-derived CDR1 and CDR2 are MNHEY and SVGAGI. Trimming took off 6 bases at V and 1 base at J, with 10 bases between the two ends. CDR3 sequence (DNA): TGTGCCAGCAGAGCCCCCTTGTCTGGAAACACCATATATTTT. Protein product: CASRAPLSGNTIYF.

This clone appeared once. The gene calls are TRBV6-1 and TRBJ2-7; 13 positions agree with TRBD2. Per the germline V gene, CDR1 is MNHNS and CDR2 is SASEGT. This CDR3 contains 16 residues. The V segment lost 1 base and the J segment 4 bases; nucleotides outside the gene matches: 4. The CDR3 DNA reads TGTGCCAGCAGTGAAGGGACTAGCGGGAGCGGATACGAGCAGTACTTC. This gives the protein CASSEGTSGSGYEQYF.

The chain links TRBV6-5 to TRBJ2-5; D unresolved. Germline CDR1 MNHEY, CDR2 SVGAGI. The CDR3 totals 15 residues. V was shortened by 3 bases and J by 3 bases, with 14 bases between the two germline ends. Written as DNA, the CDR3 is TGTGCCAGCAGTTATCCTCAGGCGAAAGAAGAGACCCAGTACTTC. The encoded protein is CASSYPQAKEETQYF.

The J gene is TRBJ2-3, the V gene TRBV5-1, with 8 bases matching TRBD1. CDR3 size: 14 residues. Germline CDR1 is SGHRS and CDR2 is YFSETQ. Unmatched junction bases numbered 4, after V lost 6 bases and J lost 1 base. CDR3 in amino acids: CASMPGQGTDTQYF. CDR3 DNA: TGCGCCAGCATGCCGGGACAGGGCACAGATACGCAGTATTTT.

CDR3: CASSVTGANRAEAFF. The CDR3 region has the DNA TGTGCCAGCAGCGTAACAGGGGCTAATCGGGCTGAAGCTTTCTTT. This chain uses TRBV7-9 with TRBJ1-1; 7 nucleotides agree with TRBD1. The CDR3 is 15 residues long. Germline CDR1 SEHNR, CDR2 FQNEAQ (reference sequence). The ends lost 5 bases at V and 6 bases at J; junction bases unmatched: 12.

This rearrangement joins TRBV18 to TRBJ1-1; D gene ambiguous. Trimming took off 3 bases at V and 0 bases at J, with 5 bases between the two ends. CDR3 length equals 13 residues. The germline CDR1 and CDR2 sequences are KGHSH and LQKENI. CDR3 amino acids: CASSPDLNTEAFF. In DNA form, the CDR3 reads TGTGCCAGCTCACCCGACTTGAACACTGAAGCTTTCTTT.

The V gene is TRBV9, the J gene TRBJ1-1, with 10 bases matching TRBD1. Losses at the gene ends were 0 bases for V and 9 bases for J; bases not matched to a gene: 5. The CDR3 spans 14 residues. Germline V gene data show CDR1 as SGDLS and CDR2 as YYNGEE. Written as DNA, the CDR3 is TGTGCCAGCAGCGTAGTGCCGGGACAGGGGAAAGCTTTCTTT. Encoded protein: CASSVVPGQGKAFF.

The rearrangement links TRBV6-5 to TRBJ1-2; D unresolved. The CDR3 loop spans 11 amino acids. Germline V gives CDR1 MNHEY, CDR2 SVGAGI. The ends were cut back, 6 bases at V and 1 base at J, with 3 bases in the middle. CDR3 coding DNA: TGTGCCAGCAGGAGTAACTATGGCTACACCTTC. Its protein product is CASRSNYGYTF.

This clone has a handful of counts. The chain employs TRBV15 and TRBJ2-5; D is uncertain. V shed 0 bases and J shed 4 bases, with 3 bases lying between them. Germline assignment: CDR1 LNHNV and CDR2 YYDKDF (reference sequence). The CDR3 is made up of 12 amino acids. In DNA, the CDR3 is TGTGCCACCAGCAGAGATCGAGAGACCCAGTACTTC. Protein sequence: CATSRDRETQYF.

The rearrangement links TRBV7-9 to TRBJ2-2; D is perhaps TRBD2 (6 bases). The ends were cut back, 5 bases at V and 0 bases at J, with 16 bases in the middle. This CDR3 is built from 17 residues. Germline assignment: CDR1 SEHNR and CDR2 FQNEAQ (reference sequence). CDR3 residues: CASSLGKGTANTGELFF. In DNA form, the CDR3 reads TGTGCCAGCAGCCTCGGCAAAGGGACTGCGAACACCGGGGAGCTGTTTTTT.

The chain recombines TRBV6-4 with TRBJ1-2, with TRBD1 matching 8 bases. The CDR3 spans 13 residues. Germline CDR1 is MRHNA and CDR2 is SNTAGT. V lost 4 bases and J lost 7; bases outside the gene matches: 5. CDR3 amino acids: CASSARTGSGYTF. The CDR3 DNA follows: TGTGCCAGCAGTGCCCGGACAGGGAGTGGCTACACCTTC.